One and the same sample provided the 25 T cell receptor beta chains below, sequenced in a study of fetal regulatory T cell absence and autoimmunity. Clones were read by immunoSEQ multiplex PCR, and TCRdb kept only the in-frame ones, dropping some. The table includes approximately 46,000 clones, about 80% detected once. The sequenced sample was cord blood. The receptor source for this set is a newborn boy with IPEX syndrome.

The gene calls are TRBV7-8 and TRBJ2-3; D is possibly TRBD1 (5 bases). The CDR3 contains 15 residues. Germline V CDR1 and CDR2: SGHVS, FQNEAQ. The germline V and J ends were trimmed by 1 base and 4 bases, with 12 bases remaining between them. CDR3 region: CASSLVIGVADTQYF. In DNA, the CDR3 is TGTGCCAGCAGCTTAGTTATAGGGGTCGCAGATACGCAGTATTTT.

The V gene is TRBV29-1, the J gene TRBJ2-1; 11 nucleotides line up with TRBD2. V dropped 6 bases and J dropped 4; count of bases not matched to a gene: 5. The CDR3 is made up of 14 amino acids. Germline assignment: CDR1 SQVTM and CDR2 ANQGSEA. The DNA of the CDR3 is TGCAGCGTGGTAGCGGGAGGGGGATACAATGAGCAGTTCTTC. Its protein product is CSVVAGGGYNEQFF.

In this sample, this clone turned up once. This chain connects TRBV7-6 to TRBJ2-5; 7 nucleotides line up with TRBD1. The CDR3 runs to 17 residues. V shed 5 bases, J shed 7 bases, and the junction held 19 bases outside the gene matches. The V gene's germline CDR1 is SGHVS and CDR2 FNYEAQ. The CDR3 DNA follows: TGTGCCAGCAGCCTACCCTTTAGACAGGGTAAATGGGCGACCCAGTACTTC. It yields the protein CASSLPFRQGKWATQYF.

The CDR3 here is CASSPGLAEYEQYF. For the CDR3, the DNA is TGCGCCAGCAGCCCGGGGCTAGCGGAGTACGAGCAGTACTTC. The J gene is TRBJ2-7, the V gene TRBV4-3, with TRBD2 matching over 7 bases. The CDR3 runs 14 residues. Germline CDR1 reads LGHNA; CDR2 reads YSLEER. The V gene end was trimmed by 4 bases and the J gene end by 4 bases; junction bases not matched to a gene: 7.

This chain joins TRBV30 and TRBJ2-3; D not resolved. This CDR3 is built from 15 residues. The germline CDR1 and CDR2 sequences are GTSNPN and SVGIG (reference sequence). The ends were cut back, 5 bases at V and 0 bases at J, with 15 bases in the middle. CDR3 sequence: CAWGRPTGSTDTQYF. In DNA, the CDR3 is TGTGCCTGGGGTCGCCCCACCGGAAGCACAGATACGCAGTATTTT.

The chain couples TRBV7-8 to TRBJ1-2; a possible D gene is TRBD1 (5 bases). V was trimmed by 1 base and J by 4 bases, leaving 10 bases between them. The CDR3 has 14 residues. Per germline, CDR1 SGHVS and CDR2 FQNEAQ. As DNA, the CDR3 is TGTGCCAGCAGCTTAGGGCCGGGGGGCTATGGCTACACCTTC. This gives the protein CASSLGPGGYGYTF.

This clone was counted between two and nine times. The V gene is TRBV19, the J gene TRBJ1-1, with D perhaps TRBD1 (5 bases). The CDR3 consists of 13 residues. Trimming cost V 9 bases and J 0 bases, with 11 bases left between them. Germline V lookup: CDR1 LNHDA, CDR2 SQIVND (reference sequence). CDR3 nucleotide sequence: TGTGCCAGCACCCGGACATTGAACACTGAAGCTTTCTTT. Its protein is CASTRTLNTEAFF.

The chain joins TRBV5-4 to TRBJ1-2; 8 bases are shared with TRBD1. This CDR3 region has 15 residues. The germline V gene has CDR1 SGHNT and CDR2 YYREEE (reference sequence). After removal of 6 bases from V and 8 bases from J, the junction contained 15 bases not matched to a gene. The CDR3 loop is CASNRKGQGARGYTF. The CDR3 bases are TGTGCCAGCAACCGAAAAGGCCAGGGGGCGCGGGGCTACACCTTC.

The gene calls are TRBV19 and TRBJ2-7; D gene uncertain. CDR1 is LNHDA and CDR2 is SQIVND in the germline V gene (reference sequence). The V and J ends lost 4 bases and 2 bases respectively, with 18 bases between them. This CDR3 is built from 16 residues. In DNA, the CDR3 is TGTGCCAGTAGTAGTCAGCGCTCAACTCTACCCTACGAGCAGTACTTC. Translated: CASSSQRSTLPYEQYF.

V and J are TRBV2 and TRBJ1-1, with unresolved D. CDR3 length: 12 residues. CDR1 is SNHLY, CDR2 FYNNEI, per germline. The germline V and J ends were trimmed by 4 bases and 0 bases, with 3 bases remaining between them. CDR3 residues: CASSGVNTEAFF. The CDR3 DNA follows: TGTGCCAGCAGTGGGGTGAACACTGAAGCTTTCTTT.

The chain employs TRBV6-5 and TRBJ2-3; 7 positions agree with TRBD2. The J segment lost 5 bases and the V segment lost 8 bases, leaving 13 bases of the junction unmatched. Per germline, CDR1 MNHEY and CDR2 SVGAGI. This CDR3 comprises 15 residues. CDR3 region: CASRPRAGVGDTQYF. Here the CDR3 DNA reads TGTGCCAGCCGGCCGAGGGCGGGAGTAGGAGATACGCAGTATTTT.

V is TRBV5-1 and J is TRBJ2-7; D uncertain. Germline CDR1 and CDR2: SGHRS and YFSETQ. This CDR3 spans 14 amino acids. The germline V and J ends were trimmed by 1 base and 0 bases, with 8 bases remaining between them. CDR3 sequence: CASSLTVSSYEQYF. Written as DNA, the CDR3 is TGCGCCAGCAGCTTGACGGTTAGCTCCTACGAGCAGTACTTC.

This sequence joins TRBV11-2 and TRBJ2-7; 9 bases map to TRBD2. The CDR3 is 20 residues long. Unmatched junction bases numbered 22, after V lost 0 bases and J lost 7 bases. Looked up from germline, CDR1 is SGHAT and CDR2 is FQNNGV. The CDR3: CASSLEQGLAGPPWIGEQYF. CDR3 bases: TGTGCCAGCAGCTTAGAACAGGGGCTAGCGGGGCCGCCCTGGATAGGGGAGCAGTACTTC.

The rearrangement joins TRBV30 to TRBJ2-1; TRBD2 matches 13 bases. V was clipped by 0 bases and J by 8 bases; unmatched bases: 4. Germline-derived CDR1 and CDR2 are GTSNPN and SVGIG (reference sequence). The CDR3 consists of 15 residues. The CDR3 loop reads CAWSVLAGGADEQFF. For the CDR3, the DNA is TGTGCCTGGAGTGTACTAGCGGGAGGGGCGGATGAGCAGTTCTTC. Full variable domain (rest looked up from reference TRBV30 and TRBJ2-1): SQTIHQWPATLVQPVGSPLSLECTVEGTSNPNLYWYRQAAGRGLQLLFYSVGIGQISSEVPQNLSASRPQDRQFILSSKKLLLSDSGFYLCAWSVLAGGADEQFFGPGTRLTVL.

CDR3 protein: CASSEGQNSNQPQHF. The CDR3 bases are TGTGCCAGCAGTGAGGGGCAGAATAGCAATCAGCCCCAGCATTTT. This chain joins TRBV25-1 and TRBJ1-5; tentatively, D is TRBD1 (5 bases). V lost 3 bases, J lost 0 bases, and 9 bases lay in between. Per the germline V gene, CDR1 is MGHDK and CDR2 is SYGVNS. The CDR3 has 15 residues.

The rearrangement uses TRBV6-5 and TRBJ1-2, with a tentative D call TRBD1 (5 bases). Germline V CDR1 and CDR2: MNHEY, SVGAGI. This CDR3 has 14 amino acids. Trimming left V 2 bases short and J 2 bases short, with 9 bases between. CDR3: CASSYGGVNYGYTF. The CDR3, as DNA: TGTGCCAGCAGTTACGGAGGGGTGAACTATGGCTACACCTTC.

This clone was counted once. The V gene is TRBV19, the J gene TRBJ2-2, with 10 bases matching TRBD2. The CDR3 covers 15 residues. Germline CDR1 is LNHDA and CDR2 is SQIVND (reference sequence). The J segment lost 1 base and the V segment lost 4 bases, leaving 0 bases of the junction unmatched. CDR3 DNA: TGTGCCAGTAGTAGGACTAGCGGGAACACCGGGGAGCTGTTTTTT. Protein product: CASSRTSGNTGELFF.

This clone was detected once. The rearrangement links TRBV27 to TRBJ2-3; TRBD2 might be the D (5 bases). V lost 7 bases, J lost 4 bases, and 15 bases lay in between. Per germline, CDR1 MNHEY and CDR2 SMNVEV (reference sequence). The CDR3 spans 14 residues. DNA for the CDR3: TGTGCCAGCACCCCCCGGAGGCCGCCAGATACGCAGTATTTT. Protein sequence: CASTPRRPPDTQYF.

This chain uses TRBV19 with TRBJ2-5, with TRBD1 matching 7 bases. CDR1 and CDR2 from the germline V gene are LNHDA and SQIVND (reference sequence). Trimming at V came to 7 bases and at J to 5 bases, leaving 7 bases not matched to a gene. The CDR3 covers 13 residues. The CDR3 nucleotides are TGTGCCAGTACCCCGACAGGGACGGAGACCCAGTACTTC. Translating gives CASTPTGTETQYF.

V gene TRBV6-5 combines with J gene TRBJ2-1; D uncertain. CDR1 is MNHEY and CDR2 is SVGAGI in the germline V gene. V lost 6 bases and J lost 4, with 13 bases in between. This CDR3 contains 14 residues. The DNA of the CDR3 is TGTGCCAGCAGCTTCTTAGGACCATACAATGAGCAGTTCTTC. Protein: CASSFLGPYNEQFF.

The chain has TRBV7-9 and TRBJ2-6; TRBD1 or TRBD2 may be the D gene (5 bases each). The length of the CDR3 is 15 residues. The V end was cut by 3 bases, the J end by 0 bases, with 6 bases between. The V gene's germline CDR1 is SEHNR and CDR2 FQNEAQ (reference sequence). The CDR3 sequence: CASSFGGSGANVLTF. CDR3 DNA sequence: TGTGCCAGCAGCTTTGGGGGCTCTGGGGCCAACGTCCTGACTTTC.

Here the CDR3 reads CASSSGRRAFF. DNA of the CDR3: TGTGCCAGCAGCTCTGGCAGGCGAGCTTTCTTT. The V gene is TRBV14, the J gene TRBJ1-1; D gene unclear. This CDR3 is 11 amino acids long. CDR1 and CDR2 (germline): SGHDN, FVKESK. Trimming took 5 bases from V and 10 from J, leaving 11 bases between them.

The V and J genes are TRBV7-9 and TRBJ2-3, with 8 bases aligning to TRBD1. Losses at the gene ends were 3 bases for V and 0 bases for J; bases not matched to a gene: 2. Germline V gene lookup returns CDR1 SEHNR and CDR2 FQNEAQ (reference sequence). The CDR3 contains 15 residues. The CDR3 loop reads CASSFGQGSTDTQYF. CDR3 DNA sequence: TGTGCCAGCAGCTTCGGACAGGGAAGCACAGATACGCAGTATTTT.

The rearrangement joins TRBV25-1 to TRBJ2-1; the match to TRBD2 covers 7 bases. This CDR3 is built from 16 residues. Germline V gives CDR1 MGHDK, CDR2 SYGVNS. The trim removed 2 bases at V and 6 bases at J, leaving 10 bases unmatched. CDR3 region: CASSEGEREGINEQFF. In nucleotides, the CDR3 is TGTGCCAGCAGTGAAGGGGAGCGGGAAGGGATCAATGAGCAGTTCTTC.

V and J are TRBV27 and TRBJ2-7, with D possibly TRBD2 on 6 matching bases. The CDR3 consists of 11 residues. Germline-derived CDR1 and CDR2 are MNHEY and SMNVEV (reference sequence). With 3 bases removed from V and 6 bases from J, the gap between germline ends came to 6 bases. CDR3 amino acids: CASSLGGEQYF. The CDR3 coding sequence is TGTGCCAGCAGTTTGGGGGGCGAGCAGTACTTC.